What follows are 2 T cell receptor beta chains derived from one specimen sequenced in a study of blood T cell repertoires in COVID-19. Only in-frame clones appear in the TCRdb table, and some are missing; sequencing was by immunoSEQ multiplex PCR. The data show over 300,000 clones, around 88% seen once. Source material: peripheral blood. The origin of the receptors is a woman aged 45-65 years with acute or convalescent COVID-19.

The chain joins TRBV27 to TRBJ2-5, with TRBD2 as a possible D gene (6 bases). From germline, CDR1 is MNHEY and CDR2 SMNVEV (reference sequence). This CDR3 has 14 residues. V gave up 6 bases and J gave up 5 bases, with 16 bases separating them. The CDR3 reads CASREAGLGETQYF. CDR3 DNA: TGTGCCAGCAGGGAAGCGGGCCTGGGGGAGACCCAGTACTTC.

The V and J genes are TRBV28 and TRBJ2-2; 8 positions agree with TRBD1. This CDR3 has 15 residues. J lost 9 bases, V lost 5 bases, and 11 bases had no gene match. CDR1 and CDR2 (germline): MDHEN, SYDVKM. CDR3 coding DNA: TGTGCCAGCAGTACGGGACAGGCTATCACAAGGGAGCTGTTTTTT. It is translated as CASSTGQAITRELFF.